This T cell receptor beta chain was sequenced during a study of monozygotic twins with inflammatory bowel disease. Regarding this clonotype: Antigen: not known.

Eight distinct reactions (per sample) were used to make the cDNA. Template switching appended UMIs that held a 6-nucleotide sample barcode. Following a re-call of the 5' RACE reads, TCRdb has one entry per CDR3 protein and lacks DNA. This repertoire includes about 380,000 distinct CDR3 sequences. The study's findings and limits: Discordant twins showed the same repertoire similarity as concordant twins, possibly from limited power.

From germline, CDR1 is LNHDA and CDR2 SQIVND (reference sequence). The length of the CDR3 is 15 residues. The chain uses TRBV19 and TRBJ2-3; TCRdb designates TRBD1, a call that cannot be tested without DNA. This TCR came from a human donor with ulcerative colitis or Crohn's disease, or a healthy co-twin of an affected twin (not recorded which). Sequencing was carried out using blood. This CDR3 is CASSDRDRRADTQYF. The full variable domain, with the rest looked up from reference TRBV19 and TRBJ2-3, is DGGITQSPKYLFRKEGQNVTLSCEQNLNHDAMYWYRQDPGQGLRLIYYSQIVNDFQKGDIAEGYSVSREKKESFPLTVTSAQKNPTAFYLCASSDRDRRADTQYFGPGTRLTVL.